The sequence of this TCR beta chain was determined in a study of blood T cells in healthy people across ages. Study-wide findings and caveats: Estimates based on one million T cells were treated as lower bounds.

The second PCR ran roughly 7 to 11 cycles with a sample-barcoded 5' primer and J-beta primers. TCRdb reprocessed the 5' RACE reads via MiXCR and lists one record per CDR3 protein. Of around 1.5 million distinct CDR3 sequences listed, around 55% are singletons. The sample holds a few counts of this clonotype. The antigen is not known. With 6 bases clipped from V and 5 bases from J, the junction kept 2 bases outside the gene matches. The CDR3 has 13 residues. Germline CDR1 and CDR2: MNHEY and SVGEGT. V and J are TRBV6-2 or TRBV6-3 and TRBJ2-3; 10 positions match TRBD2. Sequencing used blood. The sequence derives from a man aged 18 to 29 in good health. CDR3 residues: CASSRTSGDTQYF. CDR3 DNA: TGTGCCAGCAGCCGGACTAGCGGAGATACGCAGTATTTT.